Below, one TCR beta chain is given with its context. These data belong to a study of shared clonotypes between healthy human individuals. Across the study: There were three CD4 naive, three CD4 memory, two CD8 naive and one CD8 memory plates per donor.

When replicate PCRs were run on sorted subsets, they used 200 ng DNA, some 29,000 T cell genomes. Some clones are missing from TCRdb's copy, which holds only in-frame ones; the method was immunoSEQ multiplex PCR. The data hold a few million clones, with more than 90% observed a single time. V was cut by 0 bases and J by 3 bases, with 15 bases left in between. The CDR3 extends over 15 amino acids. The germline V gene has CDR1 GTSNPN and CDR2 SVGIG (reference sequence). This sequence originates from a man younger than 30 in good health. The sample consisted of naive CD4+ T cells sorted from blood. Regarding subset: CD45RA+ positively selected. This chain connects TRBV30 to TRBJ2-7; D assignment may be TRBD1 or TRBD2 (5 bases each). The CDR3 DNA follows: TGTGCCTGGAGTGTTCCCGTGGCAGGGAGCTACGAGCAGTACTTC. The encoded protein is CAWSVPVAGSYEQYF.